This T cell receptor beta chain comes out of a study of shared clonotypes between healthy human individuals. General study results and limits: Sequencing of the sorted subsets was shown by rarefaction to be incomplete despite large depth.

Germline lookup yields CDR1 MNHNS and CDR2 SASEGT. The CDR3 is 15 residues long. V was cut by 6 bases and J by 6 bases, with 21 bases left in between. This clone came up once. Its target is unknown. CD4+ cell separation produced CD45RA+ naive and CD45RA-negative memory subsets. Deep was the level used in running the assay. Profiling relied on immunoSEQ multiplex PCR, and the TCRdb table lists in-frame clones only, not all of them. The sample lists about 2 million clones; around 95% were seen once. The chain combines TRBV6-1 with TRBJ2-7; TRBD1 is a possible D gene (6 bases). Sequencing was done on a sample of naive CD4+ T cells sorted from blood. The subset was: CD45RA+ positively selected. This receptor was obtained from a man younger than 35 in good health. CDR3 region: CASSNLGGVILEQYF. The CDR3 DNA sequence: TGTGCCAGCAGCAACCTTGGGGGCGTTATCCTCGAGCAGTACTTC.